Below, 19 T cell receptor beta chains from the same sample are listed, as sequenced in a study of cytomegalovirus exposure and HLA in healthy donors. The primer mix had 60 Vbeta and 13 Jbeta primers. Sequenced by immunoSEQ multiplex PCR; TCRdb stores in-frame clones only, minus some. The sample contains 150,000 or so clones, 80% to 90% of which appear only once. Sequencing was performed on PBMCs. These TCRs come from a young woman in good health and CMV-seronegative.

The V gene is TRBV4-2, the J gene TRBJ2-1; TRBD2 aligns across 12 bases. The ends lost 2 bases at V and 1 base at J; junction bases unmatched: 0. This CDR3 has 16 residues. Germline V gene lookup returns CDR1 LGHNA and CDR2 YNFKEQ. For the CDR3, the DNA is TGTGCCAGCAGCCAAACTAGCGGGAGGTCCTACAATGAGCAGTTCTTC. The encoded protein is CASSQTSGRSYNEQFF.

The J gene is TRBJ1-1, the V gene TRBV10-2; 7 bases fit TRBD1. Germline CDR1 and CDR2: WSHSY and SAAADI. The junction had 4 bases not matched to a gene; V was cut back by 3 bases and J by 9 bases. The CDR3 covers 12 residues. The CDR3 nucleotides are TGCGCCAGCAGTGATAGGGACAGACAAGCTTTCTTT. As protein: CASSDRDRQAFF.

The chain employs TRBV9 and TRBJ1-1; D is unresolved. Germline V gene sequence: CDR1 SGDLS, CDR2 YYNGEE. The V end lost 7 bases, the J end lost 3 bases, and 7 bases lay between the germline ends. CDR3 length: 11 amino acids. The CDR3 loop is CASGSDTEAFF. CDR3 coding DNA: TGTGCCAGCGGTTCAGACACTGAAGCTTTCTTT.

This clone was observed a single time. The chain is built from TRBV19 and TRBJ2-2; a weak D match, TRBD2 (6 bases). The germline CDR1 and CDR2 sequences are LNHDA and SQIVND (reference sequence). The CDR3 totals 13 residues. V shed 8 bases and J shed 7 bases, with 14 bases lying between them. The CDR3 DNA reads TGTGCCAGTGGAAGCGGGCCGTACGGGGAGCTGTTTTTT. Its protein product is CASGSGPYGELFF.

The chain carries TRBV5-1 and TRBJ2-1; D is undetermined. V was shortened by 2 bases and J by 6 bases, with 6 bases between the two germline ends. Germline V lookup: CDR1 SGHRS, CDR2 YFSETQ. The CDR3 has 12 residues. CDR3 nucleotides: TGCGCCAGCAGCTTTACCGGCAATGAGCAGTTCTTC. Its protein product is CASSFTGNEQFF.

The chain uses TRBV28 and TRBJ2-7, with 9 bases aligning to TRBD2. This CDR3 is 14 amino acids long. Germline V lookup: CDR1 MDHEN, CDR2 SYDVKM. The trim removed 3 bases at V and 6 bases at J, leaving 6 bases unmatched. In DNA form, the CDR3 reads TGTGCCAGCAGTTTGCGGGAGGGCCGTGGCGAGCAGTACTTC. Encoded protein: CASSLREGRGEQYF.

The genes are TRBV6-5 and TRBJ2-2; weak D call: TRBD1 (5 bases). Trimming cost V 8 bases and J 6 bases, with 10 bases left between them. Germline values: CDR1 MNHEY, CDR2 SVGAGI. This CDR3 comprises 12 residues. The CDR3 region has the DNA TGTGCCAGCGGGAAAGGGGCCGGGGAGCTGTTTTTT. As protein: CASGKGAGELFF.

The chain is built from TRBV4-1 and TRBJ2-7; a weak D match, TRBD2 (6 bases). Germline loops: CDR1 MGHRA, CDR2 YSYEKL. This CDR3 comprises 16 residues. Trimming cost V 0 bases and J 1 base, with 13 bases left between them. The CDR3 coding sequence is TGCGCCAGCAGCCAAGATACGGCTAGCGAATCCTACGAGCAGTACTTC. This translates into CASSQDTASESYEQYF.

The chain's CDR3 is CASTSGRLSSYNEQFF. Written as DNA, the CDR3 is TGCGCCAGCACTAGCGGGAGACTTAGCTCCTACAATGAGCAGTTCTTC. The chain combines TRBV10-2 with TRBJ2-1, with 10 bases aligning to TRBD2. Germline lookup yields CDR1 WSHSY and CDR2 SAAADI. With 7 bases clipped from V and 0 bases from J, the junction kept 6 bases outside the gene matches. The CDR3 sequence is 16 residues long.

The chain combines TRBV29-1 with TRBJ1-1; tentative D call: TRBD1 (5 bases). The CDR3 is 12 amino acids. Per germline, CDR1 SQVTM and CDR2 ANQGSEA. V was trimmed by 4 bases and J by 1 base, leaving 7 bases between them. The DNA for the CDR3 is TGCAGCGTTGGGGACTGGAACACTGAAGCTTTCTTT. The encoded protein is CSVGDWNTEAFF.

The V gene is TRBV27, the J gene TRBJ1-2; TRBD1 matches 7 bases. This CDR3 has 14 amino acids. After removal of 6 bases from V and 5 bases from J, the junction contained 9 bases not matched to a gene. Germline assignment: CDR1 MNHEY and CDR2 SMNVEV (reference sequence). CDR3: CASRPTGSYYGYTF. CDR3 coding DNA: TGTGCCAGCAGACCGACAGGGTCGTATTATGGCTACACCTTC.

The chain combines TRBV9 with TRBJ2-2; 7 bases line up with TRBD2. This CDR3 region has 16 residues. The germline V gene has CDR1 SGDLS and CDR2 YYNGEE. With 3 bases clipped from V and 3 bases from J, the junction kept 8 bases outside the gene matches. The CDR3 here is CASSAPWGGDTGELFF. The CDR3 bases are TGTGCCAGCAGCGCCCCCTGGGGGGGTGACACCGGGGAGCTGTTTTTT.

V usage is TRBV10-3 and J usage is TRBJ1-2, with 7 bases aligning to TRBD1. Germline loops: CDR1 ENHRY, CDR2 SYGVKD. Trimming removed 0 bases from V and 7 bases from J; junction bases left unmatched: 8. The CDR3 consists of 15 residues. CDR3 DNA sequence: TGTGCCATCAGTGAGTCGAACGACAGGGAATCTGGCTACACCTTC. Its translation is CAISESNDRESGYTF.

The gene calls are TRBV11-1 and TRBJ1-1; perhaps TRBD1 as D (6 bases). This CDR3 has 14 amino acids. Trimming left V 6 bases short and J 4 bases short, with 15 bases between. Germline V lookup: CDR1 SGHAT, CDR2 FQDESV (reference sequence). CDR3 loop: CASRSGEGTTEAFF. Written as DNA, the CDR3 is TGTGCCAGCAGATCAGGGGAGGGTACCACTGAAGCTTTCTTT.

The chain couples TRBV11-2 to TRBJ1-1; possibly TRBD1 for D (5 bases). Between the trimmed V and J ends, which lost 5 bases and 0 bases, there was a span of 25 bases. From germline, CDR1 is SGHAT and CDR2 FQNNGV. The CDR3 spans 19 residues. In nucleotides, the CDR3 is TGTGCCAGCAGCCTTCGCACACAGGCCAGCTACCGGATGAACACTGAAGCTTTCTTT. Its protein is CASSLRTQASYRMNTEAFF.

The V call is TRBV4-2, the J call TRBJ2-5; 9 nucleotides match TRBD2. Germline V gene data show CDR1 as LGHNA and CDR2 as YNFKEQ. V was clipped by 4 bases and J by 2 bases; unmatched bases: 11. The CDR3 spans 17 residues. For the CDR3, the DNA is TGTGCCAGCAGCCCATTGACTAGCGGAGGCTCACAAGAGACCCAGTACTTC. Translated: CASSPLTSGGSQETQYF.

The V and J genes are TRBV15 and TRBJ2-1, with TRBD2 identical over 12 bases. Looked up from germline, CDR1 is LNHNV and CDR2 is YYDKDF (reference sequence). The CDR3 loop spans 19 amino acids. V was pared by 0 bases and J by 12 bases, with 18 bases of the junction left unmatched. The CDR3 loop reads CATSREQGLAGGAAHPQFF. The CDR3 DNA reads TGTGCCACCAGCAGAGAACAGGGGCTAGCGGGAGGGGCGGCACACCCGCAGTTCTTC. The full variable domain, completed using reference TRBV15 and TRBJ2-1, is DAMVIQNPRYQVTQFGKPVTLSCSQTLNHNVMYWYQQKSSQAPKLLFHYYDKDFNNEADTPDNFQSRRPNTSFCFLDIRSPGLGDTAMYLCATSREQGLAGGAAHPQFFGPGTRLTVL.

V usage is TRBV28 and J usage is TRBJ1-5, with a weak D call TRBD1 (5 bases). CDR1 and CDR2 from the germline V gene are MDHEN and SYDVKM. The V gene lost 2 bases and the J gene lost 9 bases, with 17 bases spanning the gap. The CDR3 loop spans 15 amino acids. In nucleotides, the CDR3 is TGTGCCAGCAGTTTAGGAGGGGACCCATGGTGGCCCCAGCATTTT. Encoded protein: CASSLGGDPWWPQHF.

This clone has just a few counts. This rearrangement joins TRBV7-6 to TRBJ2-1; 8 nucleotides agree with TRBD2. Germline V gene sequence: CDR1 SGHVS, CDR2 FNYEAQ. The CDR3 has 17 residues. V trimming: 5 bases; J trimming: 3 bases; junction bases outside the gene matches: 12. In DNA form, the CDR3 reads TGTGCCAGCAGCCCACCCTTTGGTAGCGGGAACTACAATGAGCAGTTCTTC. It codes for CASSPPFGSGNYNEQFF.